One sample yielded the 17 T cell receptor beta chains listed below, sequenced in a study of regulatory T cells in long-lasting Graves disease (dated by TCRdb to the early 2020s). Interpreted using the paper, the time point label stands for: persistent/refractory GD, antithyroid drugs over 5 years with positive TRAb. RNA was extracted from PBMCs in TRIzol for both TCR sequencing and RNA sequencing. The library was prepared using multiplex PCR. TCRdb records Illumina HiSeq 4000 as the sequencer. CDR3 regions were amplified by Arm-PCR with iRepertoire HTBI primers to construct TCR beta libraries. Clones were called with MiXCR by TCRdb after fastp trimmed the public reads at Q25, and only in-frame beta chains were retained. Each CDR3 protein gets just one entry, which takes the most common genes and DNA from the rows behind it. The sample table records roughly 450,000 distinct CDR3 sequences; about 20% of these occur just once. The top ten constitute roughly 14% of the sample.

This specimen consisted of peripheral blood mononuclear cells (PBMCs), obtained when the disease was refractory, from a patient treated with antithyroid drugs. The receptor source for this set is a female donor with Graves disease.

This chain links TRBV6-2 or TRBV6-3 with TRBJ1-5, with D possibly matching TRBD1 (5 bases). The CDR3 runs 14 residues. Trimming left V 2 bases short and J 6 bases short, with 11 bases between. The V gene's germline CDR1 is MNHEY and CDR2 SVGEGT. The DNA of the CDR3 is TGTGCCAGCAGTTACCTCAGGAGGGGTCAGCCCCAGCATTTT. Translated, it gives CASSYLRRGQPQHF.

In its sample, this clonotype was seen a few times. The chain employs TRBV4-1 and TRBJ2-2, with 7 bases aligning to TRBD2. V was pared by 7 bases and J by 2 bases, with 4 bases of the junction left unmatched. This CDR3 spans 14 amino acids. The germline V gene encodes CDR1 MGHRA and CDR2 YSYEKL. CDR3 in amino acids: CASKGGANTGELFF. Written as DNA, the CDR3 is TGCGCCAGCAAGGGAGGGGCCAACACCGGGGAGCTGTTTTTT.

This chain links TRBV7-9 with TRBJ1-1, with 8 positions matching TRBD1. V trimming: 2 bases; J trimming: 6 bases; junction bases outside the gene matches: 5. This CDR3 is built from 14 residues. Germline V lookup: CDR1 SEHNR, CDR2 FQNEAQ (reference sequence). This CDR3 reads CASSLPDRGPEAFF. The CDR3 region has the DNA TGTGCCAGCAGCTTACCAGACAGGGGCCCTGAAGCTTTCTTT.

This clonotype came up many times. The V call is TRBV7-2, the J call TRBJ2-5, with 10 bases aligning to TRBD1. The J segment lost 1 base and the V segment lost 5 bases, leaving 1 base of the junction unmatched. The CDR3 has 14 amino acids. CDR1 is SGHTA and CDR2 is FQGNSA in the germline V gene. The DNA of the CDR3 is TGTGCCAGCAGCCGGGACAGGGGCCAAGAGACCCAGTACTTC. As protein: CASSRDRGQETQYF.

The chain carries TRBV7-9 and TRBJ2-2; D is possibly TRBD1 or TRBD2 (5 bases each). Trimming stripped 5 bases from V and 4 bases from J, with 17 bases between. The germline gives CDR1 SEHNR, CDR2 FQNEAQ (reference sequence). The CDR3 length is 16 residues. For the CDR3, the DNA is TGTGCCAGCAGCCCCTGGGGGACGGGCAGCACCGGGGAGCTGTTTTTT. Encoded protein: CASSPWGTGSTGELFF.

This clonotype has a count of ten or more. This chain links TRBV24-1 with TRBJ2-5; TRBD2 aligns across 7 bases. The V gene end was trimmed by 5 bases and the J gene end by 4 bases; junction bases not matched to a gene: 3. CDR3 size: 13 residues. Germline V gives CDR1 KGHDR, CDR2 SFDVKD. CDR3 coding DNA: TGTGCCACCAGTGTGGGGGGGAGAGAGACCCAGTACTTC. Amino acids: CATSVGGRETQYF.

This clonotype has a count of ten or more. This chain joins TRBV7-2 and TRBJ1-5; a weak D match, TRBD1 (5 bases). The CDR3 loop spans 13 amino acids. The germline V gene encodes CDR1 SGHTA and CDR2 FQGNSA. V dropped 1 base and J dropped 4 bases, with 5 bases sitting between them. In DNA, the CDR3 is TGTGCCAGCAGCTTAGACAGGAATCAGCCCCAGCATTTT. It specifies CASSLDRNQPQHF.

Remarks on this clonotype: This may come from a read error, since a much larger clone is one base off. The chain carries TRBV7-2 and TRBJ2-5; 7 bases are shared with TRBD2. This CDR3 is built from 16 residues. Per germline, CDR1 SGHTA and CDR2 FQGNSA. Trimming took 6 bases from V and 1 from J; bases not matched to a gene: 11. The CDR3 here is CASSHLGGRVQETQYF. DNA of the CDR3: TGTGCCAGCAGTCATCTTGGCGGGAGAGTCCAAGAGACCCAGTACTTC.

This clonotype was recorded at least ten times. The J gene is TRBJ2-7, the V gene TRBV10-3; no clear D gene. This CDR3 spans 11 amino acids. Germline V gene data show CDR1 as ENHRY and CDR2 as SYGVKD. V lost 10 bases to trimming and J lost 4 bases, with 11 bases between them. This CDR3 is CATVKDYEQYF. The CDR3 DNA follows: TGTGCCACCGTGAAAGATTACGAGCAGTACTTC.

On this clonotype itself: A much larger clone is a single base away; this may be a read error. The V and J genes are TRBV28 and TRBJ1-2; D is undetermined. The germline V and J ends were trimmed by 7 bases and 8 bases, with 11 bases remaining between them. CDR1 is MDHEN, CDR2 SYDVKM, per germline. The CDR3 runs 11 residues. The CDR3 is CASNPRGGYTF. CDR3 nucleotide sequence: TGTGCCAGCAACCCCCGGGGAGGCTACACCTTC.

The V call is TRBV28, the J call TRBJ1-2, with 8 bases lining up with TRBD1. This CDR3 region has 15 residues. Germline CDR1 MDHEN, CDR2 SYDVKM. V was pared by 2 bases and J by 2 bases, with 4 bases of the junction left unmatched. CDR3 region: CASSLGGQANYGYTF. CDR3 bases: TGTGCCAGCAGTTTAGGGGGACAGGCAAACTATGGCTACACCTTC.

This clonotype occurred many times. The chain couples TRBV7-2 to TRBJ1-2; TRBD1 aligns across 7 bases. The junction had 11 bases not matched to a gene; V was cut back by 3 bases and J by 7 bases. Looked up from germline, CDR1 is SGHTA and CDR2 is FQGNSA. CDR3 size: 15 residues. The CDR3 reads CASSFLPTGESGYTF. DNA of the CDR3: TGTGCCAGCAGCTTCCTTCCAACAGGGGAGTCTGGCTACACCTTC.

This clonotype was recorded at least ten times. As DNA, the CDR3 is TGTGCCAGCAGCCACGCCGACTATGGCTACACCTTC. It is translated as CASSHADYGYTF. V gene TRBV7-2 combines with J gene TRBJ1-2; D remains ambiguous. V was clipped by 5 bases and J by 3 bases, with 7 bases between them. The germline V gene has CDR1 SGHTA and CDR2 FQGNSA. This CDR3 contains 12 residues.

Here the CDR3 DNA reads TGTGCCACCAGTGACAGGGGGGGAGTGAACACCGGGGAGCTGTTTTTT. Its protein product is CATSDRGGVNTGELFF. This rearrangement joins TRBV24-1 to TRBJ2-2; D tentatively reads TRBD1 or TRBD2 (7 bases each). The germline V gene encodes CDR1 KGHDR and CDR2 SFDVKD. Trimming took 4 bases from V and 1 from J, leaving 12 bases between them. This CDR3 contains 16 residues.

This clonotype was seen a handful of times. V usage is TRBV24-1 and J usage is TRBJ1-5; D gene uncertain. The V gene's germline CDR1 is KGHDR and CDR2 SFDVKD. V was trimmed by 0 bases and J by 7 bases, leaving 3 bases between them. The CDR3 runs to 12 residues. The CDR3, as DNA: TGTGCCACCAGTGATTTGGAGCAGCCCCAGCATTTT. Protein sequence: CATSDLEQPQHF.

This clonotype has at least ten counts. The V gene is TRBV2, the J gene TRBJ2-4, with D perhaps matching TRBD1 or TRBD2 (5 bases each). CDR1 is SNHLY, CDR2 FYNNEI, per germline. Between the trimmed V and J ends, which lost 4 bases and 7 bases, there was a span of 11 bases. The CDR3 sequence is 13 residues long. CDR3 sequence: CASSGSEGNIQYF. DNA of the CDR3: TGTGCCAGCAGTGGGTCCGAGGGGAACATTCAGTACTTC.

Concerning this clonotype: A much larger clonotype is one base distant, so this may be a read error. The chain carries TRBV2 and TRBJ2-7; 10 positions match TRBD2. The CDR3 runs 14 residues. CDR1 is SNHLY, CDR2 FYNNEI, per germline. Here the CDR3 reads CAGSASGGLYEQYF. The CDR3 bases are TGTGCCGGCAGTGCTAGCGGGGGCCTATACGAGCAGTACTTC.